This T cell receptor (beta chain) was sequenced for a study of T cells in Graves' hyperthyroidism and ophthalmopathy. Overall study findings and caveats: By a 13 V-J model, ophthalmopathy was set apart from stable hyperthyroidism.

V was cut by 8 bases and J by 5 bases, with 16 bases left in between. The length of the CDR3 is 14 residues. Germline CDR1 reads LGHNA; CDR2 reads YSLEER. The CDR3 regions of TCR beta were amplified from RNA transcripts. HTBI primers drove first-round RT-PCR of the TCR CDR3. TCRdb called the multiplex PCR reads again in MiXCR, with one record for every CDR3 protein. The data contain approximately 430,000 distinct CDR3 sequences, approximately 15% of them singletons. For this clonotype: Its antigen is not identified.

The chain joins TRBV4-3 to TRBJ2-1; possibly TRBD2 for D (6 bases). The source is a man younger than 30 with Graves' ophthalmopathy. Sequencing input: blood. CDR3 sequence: CASGLAAGHNEQFF. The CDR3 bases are TGCGCCAGCGGGTTAGCGGCAGGGCACAATGAGCAGTTCTTC.